This is a list of T cell receptor beta chains from one sample in a study of cytomegalovirus exposure and HLA in healthy donors. The data were produced by immunoSEQ multiplex PCR, yet TCRdb's version contains in-frame clones alone and is incomplete. Its listing shows 170,000 or so clones. The sequencing sample was made of PBMCs. The receptors were gathered from a man younger than 45 in good health and CMV-seronegative. CDR3s include the opening cysteine and the closing phenylalanine or tryptophan. Each record gives: J gene, D gene, V gene, CDR3 DNA, CDR3 protein. The D gene is left open where the match is weak.

J: TRBJ1-1; D: NA; V: TRBV28; DNA: TGTGCCAGCAGTACAATTCAGGTGGGGGGAGGACCGAACACTGAAGCTTTCTTT; CDR3: CASSTIQVGGGPNTEAFF
J: TRBJ2-1; D: NA; V: TRBV2; DNA: TGTCCCACATCCGGGACTTTCTACAATGAGCAGTTCTTC; CDR3: CPTSGTFYNEQFF
J: TRBJ2-6; D: NA; V: TRBV10-1; DNA: TGCGCCAGCAGTGAGTCGACTCCTTTTGGGTCCGGGGCCAACGTCCTGACTTTC; CDR3: CASSESTPFGSGANVLTF
J: TRBJ1-5; D: NA; V: TRBV16; DNA: TGTGCCAGCAGCCCCGCGGACAGTAGCAATCAGCCCCAGCATTTT; CDR3: CASSPADSSNQPQHF
J: TRBJ1-1; D: NA; V: TRBV18; DNA: TGTGCCAGCTCACCAAGGGAGGACACTGAAGCTTTCTTT; CDR3: CASSPREDTEAFF
J: TRBJ2-1; D: TRBD2; V: TRBV7-8; DNA: TGTGCCAGCAGCTTATGGGGCGGGAGGGCCCCCAATGAGCAGTTCTTC; CDR3: CASSLWGGRAPNEQFF
J: TRBJ2-3; D: NA; V: TRBV5-1; DNA: TGCGCCAGCTCGACAGGCACAGATACGCAGTATTTT; CDR3: CASSTGTDTQYF
J: TRBJ2-2; D: NA; V: TRBV6-5; DNA: TGTGCCAGCGGGGACACGAACACCGGGGAGCTGTTTTTT; CDR3: CASGDTNTGELFF
J: TRBJ2-5; D: TRBD2; V: TRBV27; DNA: TGTGCCAGCAGTTTAGAGTCTAGCGGGTTATTAAAAGAGACCCAGTACTTC; CDR3: CASSLESSGLLKETQYF
J: TRBJ1-2; D: NA; V: TRBV14; DNA: TGTGCCAGCAGCCAAGCCTTGGCCCGAGGCTACACCTTC; CDR3: CASSQALARGYTF
J: TRBJ2-7; D: TRBD2; V: TRBV7-2; DNA: TGTGCCAGCAGCTCTAGCGGGACCTACTACGAGCAGTACTTC; CDR3: CASSSSGTYYEQYF
J: TRBJ2-5; D: NA; V: TRBV5-5; DNA: TGTGCCAGCAGCTGGGCTAGGGGTCTCGAGACCCAGTACTTC; CDR3: CASSWARGLETQYF
J: TRBJ1-2; D: TRBD1; V: TRBV19; DNA: TGTGCCAGTTCAGACAGGGGTCAAGGCTACACCTTC; CDR3: CASSDRGQGYTF
J: TRBJ2-7; D: TRBD1; V: TRBV28; DNA: TGTGCCAGCAGCTCCCACTTGGCAGGGGGCGAAGAAAAGTACTTC; CDR3: CASSSHLAGGEEKYF
J: TRBJ2-2; D: NA; V: TRBV7-9; DNA: TGTGCCAGCAGCGTTCAGGACAGTAACACCGGGGAGCTGTTTTTT; CDR3: CASSVQDSNTGELFF
J: TRBJ2-7; D: NA; V: TRBV6-1; DNA: TGTGCCAGCAGTGTGGCTTTGGCGGCCTCCTACGAGCAGTACTTC; CDR3: CASSVALAASYEQYF
J: TRBJ2-1; D: NA; V: TRBV5-4; DNA: TGTGCCAGCAGCTTGTACTTAACTAGCAGCTCCTACAATGAGCAGTTCTTC; CDR3: CASSLYLTSSSYNEQFF
J: TRBJ1-2; D: NA; V: TRBV5-1; DNA: TGCGCCAGCAGCTTGAATGGGCAGAATGGCTACACCTTC; CDR3: CASSLNGQNGYTF
J: TRBJ1-4; D: TRBD1; V: TRBV18; DNA: TGTGCCAGCTCACGGGGACAGCCGGGCCTTGGGGAAAAACTGTTTTTT; CDR3: CASSRGQPGLGEKLFF
J: TRBJ1-1; D: NA; V: TRBV2; DNA: TGTGCCAGCAGTGAACAGCCCTCCCGGGGAGCTTTCTTT; CDR3: CASSEQPSRGAFF
J: TRBJ2-2; D: NA; V: TRBV6-9; DNA: TGTGCCAGCATAGCTAGGACACTCCACCGGGAGCTGTTTTTT; CDR3: CASIARTLHRELFF
J: TRBJ2-1; D: TRBD1; V: TRBV10-1; DNA: TGCGCCAGCAGGGACGACAGGGGATCGGGCAATGAGCAGTTCTTC; CDR3: CASRDDRGSGNEQFF
J: TRBJ2-7; D: TRBD2; V: TRBV11-3; DNA: TGTGCCAGCAGCTCCGGACTAGTAGCCTACGAGCAGTACTTC; CDR3: CASSSGLVAYEQYF
J: TRBJ2-1; D: TRBD2; V: TRBV19; DNA: TGTGCCAGTCGCCAATATCGGGCGGGAGTCTTCAATGAGCAGTTCTTC; CDR3: CASRQYRAGVFNEQFF
J: TRBJ1-1; D: NA; V: TRBV4-1; DNA: TGCGCCAGCAGCCAAGCCCGGAACACTGAAGCTTTCTTT; CDR3: CASSQARNTEAFF
J: TRBJ2-1; D: NA; V: TRBV5-6; DNA: TGTGCCAGCAGCTTGCATAGCATCGGTGAGCAGTTCTTC; CDR3: CASSLHSIGEQFF
J: TRBJ1-2; D: NA; V: TRBV7-8; DNA: TGTGCCAGCAGCAACAGTCCTAACTATGGCTACACCTTC; CDR3: CASSNSPNYGYTF
J: TRBJ2-7; D: TRBD1; V: TRBV6-5; DNA: TGTGCCAGCAGTTACATTGCGGGGACAGGGGCCGTCTGGTACTTC; CDR3: CASSYIAGTGAVWYF
J: TRBJ2-1; D: TRBD2; V: TRBV19; DNA: TGTGCCAGTAAACCACGGACTAGCGGGCGCTCCTACAATGAGCAGTTCTTC; CDR3: CASKPRTSGRSYNEQFF
J: TRBJ1-2; D: NA; V: TRBV2; DNA: TGTGCCAGCGGAGACTATGGCTACACCTTC; CDR3: CASGDYGYTF
J: TRBJ2-5; D: TRBD2; V: TRBV11-2; DNA: TGTGCCAGCAGCCGGGCGGGAGTAAAGGAGACCCAGTACTTC; CDR3: CASSRAGVKETQYF
J: TRBJ1-1; D: TRBD1; V: TRBV7-8; DNA: TGTGCCAGCAGCTTAGTTTTTGCCGCCGGGACAGAGAACACTGAAGCTTTCTTT; CDR3: CASSLVFAAGTENTEAFF
J: TRBJ2-2; D: TRBD1; V: TRBV7-2; DNA: TGTGCCAGCAGCTCGAGCTACGGACAGGCCGGGGAGCTGTTTTTT; CDR3: CASSSSYGQAGELFF
J: TRBJ2-1; D: TRBD2; V: TRBV19; DNA: TGTGCCAGTAGTAAGCCGGGACTATACAATGAGCAGTTCTTC; CDR3: CASSKPGLYNEQFF
J: TRBJ1-1; D: TRBD1; V: TRBV7-9; DNA: TGTGCCAGCAGCCGACAGGGGGGGGCCACTGAAGCTTTCTTT; CDR3: CASSRQGGATEAFF
J: TRBJ1-4; D: TRBD1; V: TRBV19; DNA: TGTGCCAGTAGTATAGATCGGGACGGCGGGACAGGGAGTGAAAAACTGTTTTTT; CDR3: CASSIDRDGGTGSEKLFF
J: TRBJ2-3; D: TRBD2; V: TRBV18; DNA: TGTGCCAGCTCACAGACGGGACTAGCTTCGGGAGATACGCAGTATTTT; CDR3: CASSQTGLASGDTQYF
J: TRBJ1-2; D: TRBD1; V: TRBV29-1; DNA: TGCAGCGTTAGACAGGGGTATGGCTACACCTTC; CDR3: CSVRQGYGYTF
J: TRBJ1-1; D: NA; V: TRBV11-3; DNA: TGTGCCAGCAGCATTCACAGGAACACTGAAGCTTTCTTT; CDR3: CASSIHRNTEAFF
J: TRBJ2-1; D: NA; V: TRBV7-6; DNA: TGTGCCAGCAGCCCCCGAAGGGAGGTCGTTTACAATGAGCAGTTCTTC; CDR3: CASSPRREVVYNEQFF
J: TRBJ2-1; D: TRBD2; V: TRBV7-9; DNA: TGTGCCAGCAGCGTCGGACTAGCGGGAGTGTATGAGCAGTTCTTC; CDR3: CASSVGLAGVYEQFF
J: TRBJ1-5; D: NA; V: TRBV19; DNA: TGTGCCAGTACCCCTGGGGGGTTAGTCAATCAGCCCCAGCATTTT; CDR3: CASTPGGLVNQPQHF
J: TRBJ1-4; D: NA; V: TRBV5-1; DNA: TGCGCCAGCAAGGGGCGGACCCCGCGAGGTGAAAAACTGTTTTTT; CDR3: CASKGRTPRGEKLFF
J: TRBJ2-7; D: TRBD1; V: TRBV18; DNA: TGTGCCAGCTCGGTTGACAGGGACGAGCAGTACTTC; CDR3: CASSVDRDEQYF
J: TRBJ2-1; D: TRBD2; V: TRBV6-4; DNA: TGTGCCAGCAGTGAGGTAGGACTAGCGGGCACTGAGCAGTTCTTC; CDR3: CASSEVGLAGTEQFF
J: TRBJ2-7; D: TRBD1; V: TRBV4-1; DNA: TGCGCCAGCAGCCAAACCGGCCACAGGGGTTACGAGCAGTACTTC; CDR3: CASSQTGHRGYEQYF
J: TRBJ2-1; D: NA; V: TRBV9; DNA: TGTGCCAGCAGCGTAGAGAGGGAGGCGCAGTTCTTC; CDR3: CASSVEREAQFF
J: TRBJ2-1; D: NA; V: TRBV6-5; DNA: TGTGCCAGCAGTCCTGACGGGGATGAGCAGTTCTTC; CDR3: CASSPDGDEQFF
J: TRBJ2-7; D: NA; V: TRBV19; DNA: TGTGCCAGTATGAGCGCCTCCTACGAGCAGTACTTC; CDR3: CASMSASYEQYF
J: TRBJ2-1; D: TRBD2; V: TRBV7-3; DNA: TGTGCCAGCAGCTTATCTAGCGGGAGGGCTCCAACCTACAATGAGCAGTTCTTC; CDR3: CASSLSSGRAPTYNEQFF
J: TRBJ1-1; D: NA; V: TRBV7-9; DNA: TGTGCCAGCAGCTTAAGGGAGATGAACACTGAAGCTTTCTTT; CDR3: CASSLREMNTEAFF
J: TRBJ2-5; D: TRBD2; V: TRBV30; DNA: TGTGCCTGGGCCCGGGGTAGCCTAGCGGGAGGAGAGACCCAGTACTTC; CDR3: CAWARGSLAGGETQYF
J: TRBJ2-4; D: TRBD2; V: TRBV4-1; DNA: TGCGCCAGCAGCCAAAGTAGCGGGAGTTCGGTGAGGATTCAGTACTTC; CDR3: CASSQSSGSSVRIQYF
J: TRBJ2-6; D: NA; V: TRBV9; DNA: TGTGCCAGCAGCGTAGGCAGCTCTGGGGCCAACGTCCTGACTTTC; CDR3: CASSVGSSGANVLTF
J: TRBJ2-3; D: NA; V: TRBV7-8; DNA: TGTGCCAGCAGCCTTAGACAGAAGGGGAGCACAGATACGCAGTATTTT; CDR3: CASSLRQKGSTDTQYF